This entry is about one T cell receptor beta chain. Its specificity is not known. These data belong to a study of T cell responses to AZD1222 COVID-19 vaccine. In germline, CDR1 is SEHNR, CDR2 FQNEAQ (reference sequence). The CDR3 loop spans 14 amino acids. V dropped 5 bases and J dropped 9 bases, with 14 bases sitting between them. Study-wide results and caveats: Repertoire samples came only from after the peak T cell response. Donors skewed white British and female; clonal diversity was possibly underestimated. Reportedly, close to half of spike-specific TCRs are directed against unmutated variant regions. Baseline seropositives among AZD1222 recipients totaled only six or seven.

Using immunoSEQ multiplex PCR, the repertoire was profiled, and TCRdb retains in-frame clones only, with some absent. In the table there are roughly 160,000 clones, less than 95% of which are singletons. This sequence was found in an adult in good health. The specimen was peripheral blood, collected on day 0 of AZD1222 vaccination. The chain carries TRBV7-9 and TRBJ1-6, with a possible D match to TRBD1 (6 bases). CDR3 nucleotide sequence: TGTGCCAGCAGCCCATCGGGGGGGGCTTCACCCCTCCACTTT. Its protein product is CASSPSGGASPLHF.